The rows below give T cell receptor beta chains drawn from one sample of a study of CD8 T cells in ankylosing spondylitis. TCRdb itself ran the 5' RACE reads through MiXCR, one entry per CDR3 protein. The data contain some 37,000 distinct CDR3 sequences, around 15% of them singletons. The sample taken for sequencing was synovial fluid, either unsorted or a sorted T cell fraction (not recorded which). The receptors were sampled from a male donor with ankylosing spondylitis. Each CDR3 is given with its conserved first and last residue. Each record gives: V gene, D gene, clone size, J gene, CDR3 DNA, CDR3 protein. The D gene is left open where the match is weak. The size field is filled for only some rows; it gives once, few, many or a size class.

V: TRBV5-6
D: TRBD2
size: -
J: TRBJ2-1
DNA: TGTGCCAGCAGCTTGGGCGGTACAGCGGGAGGCCCCTACAATGAGCAGTTCTTC
CDR3: CASSLGGTAGGPYNEQFF

V: TRBV18
D: -
size: few
J: TRBJ2-1
DNA: TGTGCCAGCTCCGCGGGTAATGAGCAGTTCTTC
CDR3: CASSAGNEQFF

V: TRBV7-9
D: TRBD2
size: many
J: TRBJ2-5
DNA: TGTGCCAGCAGCCTCACTCTAGCGGGACGAGAGACCCAGTACTTC
CDR3: CASSLTLAGRETQYF

V: TRBV5-1
D: -
size: many
J: TRBJ2-5
DNA: TGCGCCAGCAGCTTGGCCGCGTACTACTCGCAAGAGACCCAGTACTTC
CDR3: CASSLAAYYSQETQYF

V: TRBV15
D: -
size: many
J: TRBJ2-7
DNA: TGTGCCACCAGCAGAAAGGGCCACGAGCAGTACTTC
CDR3: CATSRKGHEQYF

V: TRBV11-1
D: TRBD1
size: -
J: TRBJ1-4
DNA: TGTGCCAGCAGCCCCGATCTGTTGGGACAGCCGAATAATGAAAAACTGTTTTTT
CDR3: CASSPDLLGQPNNEKLFF

V: TRBV12-3/TRBV12-4
D: -
size: many
J: TRBJ2-7
DNA: TGTGCCAGTAGTAGAGTAGTAACGGTCCACGAGCAGTACTTC
CDR3: CASSRVVTVHEQYF

V: TRBV6-1
D: -
size: -
J: TRBJ1-2
DNA: TGTGCCAGCAGTGAGTACGGAAGCTATGGCTACACCTTC
CDR3: CASSEYGSYGYTF

V: TRBV28
D: -
size: -
J: TRBJ2-7
DNA: TGTGCCAGCGGCCGCCGGGGTACGCCCTACGAGCAGTACTTC
CDR3: CASGRRGTPYEQYF

V: TRBV5-1
D: TRBD1
size: few
J: TRBJ2-1
DNA: TGCGCCAGCAGCCCGTGGGACAGGGGGATCTACAATGAGCAGTTCTTC
CDR3: CASSPWDRGIYNEQFF

V: TRBV11-1
D: TRBD1
size: -
J: TRBJ2-3
DNA: TGTGCCAGCAGTCTCCCGATCATAGCAGGGGGCGCAAGCACAGATACGCAGTATTTT
CDR3: CASSLPIIAGGASTDTQYF

V: TRBV7-8
D: -
size: few
J: TRBJ2-7
DNA: TGTGCCAGCAGCCCGGGACTTACGAGCTCCTACGAGCAGTACTTC
CDR3: CASSPGLTSSYEQYF

V: TRBV28
D: -
size: -
J: TRBJ1-2
DNA: TGTGCCAGCAGTTTGATGGTGACGGGGGGCAGGGGTAACTATGGCTACACCTTC
CDR3: CASSLMVTGGRGNYGYTF

V: TRBV29-1
D: -
size: many
J: TRBJ2-3
DNA: TGCAGCGTAGAACTCGGACCAGGCTCCCTCACAGATACGCAGTATTTT
CDR3: CSVELGPGSLTDTQYF

V: TRBV7-9
D: -
size: -
J: TRBJ1-1
DNA: TGTGCCAGCAGCTTGAGGGATAGGGCGACTGAAGCTTTCTTT
CDR3: CASSLRDRATEAFF

V: TRBV12-3/TRBV12-4
D: TRBD1
size: many
J: TRBJ1-2
DNA: TGTGCCAGCAGAGCCGGGACAGGGGTCATCTATGGCTACACCTTC
CDR3: CASRAGTGVIYGYTF

V: TRBV4-2
D: -
size: once
J: TRBJ1-5
DNA: TGTGCCAGCAGCCCCATCGGGGGTAGCAATCAGCCCCAGCATTTT
CDR3: CASSPIGGSNQPQHF

V: TRBV5-5
D: -
size: many
J: TRBJ2-1
DNA: TGTGCCAGCAGTATCGGGACACAGACAACGAATGAGCAGTTCTTC
CDR3: CASSIGTQTTNEQFF

V: TRBV29-1
D: TRBD1
size: many
J: TRBJ2-3
DNA: TGCAGCGTTATGGACAGGATTAGCACAGATACGCAGTATTTT
CDR3: CSVMDRISTDTQYF

V: TRBV27
D: -
size: few
J: TRBJ1-5
DNA: TGTGCCAGCAGTTTAAAGGGGTATAGCAATCAGCCCCAGCATTTT
CDR3: CASSLKGYSNQPQHF

V: TRBV6-2/TRBV6-3
D: TRBD1
size: -
J: TRBJ2-5
DNA: TGTGCCAGCAGACAAGGACAGGGAGCCCAAGAGACCCAGTACTTC
CDR3: CASRQGQGAQETQYF

V: TRBV20-1
D: TRBD2
size: few
J: TRBJ2-1
DNA: TGCAGTGCTAGGGGACTAGCGGGAGTCGGACAGTTCTTC
CDR3: CSARGLAGVGQFF

V: TRBV7-8
D: -
size: -
J: TRBJ2-7
DNA: TGTGCCAGCAGCTTTTACTACCGAAACTACGAGCAGTACTTC
CDR3: CASSFYYRNYEQYF

V: TRBV2
D: TRBD2
size: few
J: TRBJ2-4
DNA: TGTGCCAGCAGTGAAGCGGGCGGGAGCAGACTAGCCAAAAACATTCAGTACTTC
CDR3: CASSEAGGSRLAKNIQYF

V: TRBV5-1
D: TRBD2
size: -
J: TRBJ2-3
DNA: TGCGCCAGCAGCCCGACTAGCGGGGGCGATACGCAGTATTTT
CDR3: CASSPTSGGDTQYF

V: TRBV28
D: -
size: many
J: TRBJ2-7
DNA: TGTGCCAGCAGTAATTCCGGGGAATCCTACGAGCAGTACTTC
CDR3: CASSNSGESYEQYF

V: TRBV12-3/TRBV12-4
D: -
size: many
J: TRBJ1-5
DNA: TGTGCCAGCAGTTTGGAGGGACCACGGTGGAGCAATCAGCCCCAGCATTTT
CDR3: CASSLEGPRWSNQPQHF

V: TRBV20-1
D: -
size: -
J: TRBJ2-1
DNA: TGCAGTGCTAGAGAGTTCCTCGGCGGGAAAAGCTCCTACAATGAGCAGTTCTTC
CDR3: CSAREFLGGKSSYNEQFF

V: TRBV6-4
D: -
size: few
J: TRBJ2-3
DNA: TGTGCCAGCAGTGACTCCGTTGGAAGCACAGATACGCAGTATTTT
CDR3: CASSDSVGSTDTQYF